The next 22 T cell receptor beta chains were all read from a single sample in a study of early T cells in non-severe SARS-CoV-2 infection. Each CDR3 protein is one row after TCRdb ran MiXCR on the 5' RACE reads. The sample has more than 50,000 distinct CDR3 sequences; 10% to 15% are singletons. Sequenced material: whole blood, taken at baseline. The receptors were sampled from an adult who was a healthcare worker with PCR-confirmed SARS-CoV-2 infection or an uninfected control (not recorded which).

The rearrangement uses TRBV12-3 or TRBV12-4 and TRBJ2-3; TRBD2 aligns across 14 bases. With V trimmed by 3 bases and J by 4 bases, 9 bases remained unmatched. The CDR3 is 18 amino acids. For the CDR3, the DNA is TGTGCCAGCAGTTTTGTTAGGGGACTAGCGGGAGTCCCAGATACGCAGTATTTT. Translated: CASSFVRGLAGVPDTQYF.

V usage is TRBV3-1 and J usage is TRBJ2-5; TRBD1 matches 7 bases. The trim removed 8 bases at V and 5 bases at J, leaving 5 bases unmatched. This CDR3 contains 12 residues. Germline V lookup: CDR1 LGHDT, CDR2 YNNKEL (reference sequence). This CDR3 reads CASDTGAETQYF. Here the CDR3 DNA reads TGTGCCAGCGACACAGGGGCCGAGACCCAGTACTTC.

The chain's CDR3 is CASSLSPFVEKLFF. The CDR3 nucleotides read TGTGCCAGCAGCTTAAGCCCCTTCGTGGAAAAACTGTTTTTT. This chain links TRBV7-2 with TRBJ1-4, with D uncertain. The germline gives CDR1 SGHTA, CDR2 FQGNSA. The V end was cut by 2 bases, the J end by 8 bases, with 12 bases between. This CDR3 region has 14 residues.

This clonotype was seen more than once but under ten times. The chain employs TRBV7-2 and TRBJ2-5; unclear D gene. The CDR3 is made up of 17 amino acids. The germline CDR1 and CDR2 sequences are SGHTA and FQGNSA. V shed 2 bases and J shed 4 bases, with 20 bases lying between them. The CDR3 DNA reads TGTGCCAGCAGCTTATTGGATGGTCACTACAAACCAGAGACCCAGTACTTC. Amino acids: CASSLLDGHYKPETQYF.

V gene TRBV7-2 combines with J gene TRBJ2-2; 11 bases are a match to TRBD2. V shed 0 bases, J shed 6 bases, and the junction held 0 bases outside the gene matches. From germline, CDR1 is SGHTA and CDR2 FQGNSA. The CDR3 runs to 15 residues. Here the CDR3 DNA reads TGTGCCAGCAGCTTAGCGGGACTAGCGGCCGGGGAGCTGTTTTTT. It is translated as CASSLAGLAAGELFF.

In this sample, this clonotype turned up many times. V is TRBV7-2 and J is TRBJ2-7; 7 bases align to TRBD1. V lost 4 bases and J lost 4; bases outside the gene matches: 10. The CDR3 is 15 amino acids. Germline assignment: CDR1 SGHTA and CDR2 FQGNSA. CDR3: CASSSPDRAGYEQYF. The CDR3 bases are TGTGCCAGCAGCTCTCCAGACAGGGCGGGTTACGAGCAGTACTTC.

The sample holds a few counts of this clonotype. V is TRBV29-1 and J is TRBJ2-7, with 7 bases matching TRBD2. The V gene's germline CDR1 is SQVTM and CDR2 ANQGSEA. With V trimmed by 5 bases and J by 6 bases, 4 bases remained unmatched. CDR3 length: 11 residues. CDR3: CSVTGGSEQYF. The DNA of the CDR3 is TGCAGCGTTACGGGAGGCTCCGAGCAGTACTTC.

This clonotype was picked up a small number of times. The chain carries TRBV10-1 and TRBJ2-7, with D perhaps TRBD1 (6 bases). Germline lookup yields CDR1 WNHNN and CDR2 SYGVQD (reference sequence). The CDR3 extends over 15 amino acids. Trimming stripped 3 bases from V and 5 bases from J, with 17 bases between. CDR3 bases: TGCGCCAGCAGTGAAATAGGCAGGGGAACCGACGAGCAGTACTTC. This translates into CASSEIGRGTDEQYF.

This clonotype counts as medium-sized. The chain has TRBV6-1 and TRBJ1-4; a possible D gene is TRBD1 (5 bases). CDR1 is MNHNS, CDR2 SASEGT, per germline. V was cut by 7 bases and J by 7 bases, with 19 bases left in between. This CDR3 spans 15 amino acids. Here the CDR3 DNA reads TGTGCCAGCAACCCCGACCCGGGGGGGAGTGAAAAACTGTTTTTT. Translating it yields CASNPDPGGSEKLFF.

Only a few counts were recorded for this clonotype. This chain links TRBV18 with TRBJ1-4, with D hard to call. In germline, CDR1 is KGHSH, CDR2 LQKENI. CDR3 length equals 14 residues. V lost 8 bases and J lost 3, with 13 bases in between. The CDR3 reads CASGYQRANEKLFF. CDR3 bases: TGTGCCAGCGGATATCAACGGGCTAATGAAAAACTGTTTTTT.

This clonotype has more than one count but fewer than ten. The chain joins TRBV4-3 to TRBJ2-7, with D possibly called TRBD1 or TRBD2 (5 bases each). V was trimmed by 0 bases and J by 0 bases, leaving 12 bases between them. This CDR3 is 16 amino acids long. CDR1 is LGHNA, CDR2 YSLEER, per germline. CDR3 nucleotide sequence: TGCGCCAGCAGCCAAGATGAGGGGAAACCCTCCTACGAGCAGTACTTC. It specifies CASSQDEGKPSYEQYF.

The genes are TRBV7-2 and TRBJ2-6; 14 nucleotides agree with TRBD2. V lost 5 bases, J lost 1 base, and 4 bases stayed unmatched. The CDR3 spans 18 residues. Germline V lookup: CDR1 SGHTA, CDR2 FQGNSA. CDR3 DNA: TGTGCCAGCAGCCCCTGGACTAGCGGGAGGTCTGGGGCCAACGTCCTGACTTTC. Protein: CASSPWTSGRSGANVLTF.

The chain joins TRBV9 to TRBJ2-3, with D possibly being TRBD1 (5 bases). The CDR3 length is 13 residues. V shed 2 bases and J shed 4 bases, with 8 bases lying between them. Germline values: CDR1 SGDLS, CDR2 YYNGEE. The CDR3 sequence: CASSVREPDTQYF. CDR3 nucleotides: TGTGCCAGCAGCGTCAGGGAACCAGATACGCAGTATTTT.

This CDR3 is CASSQAKASTDTQYF. The CDR3 nucleotides read TGTGCCAGCAGCCAAGCTAAAGCGAGTACAGATACGCAGTATTTT. This chain joins TRBV4-2 and TRBJ2-3; D not certain. This CDR3 spans 15 amino acids. With 1 base removed from V and 3 bases from J, the gap between germline ends came to 11 bases. Per germline, CDR1 LGHNA and CDR2 YNFKEQ.

CDR3 nucleotide sequence: TGTGCCAGCAGCCCTACTTCCCCGCGGGAAAAACTGTTTTTT. Its translation: CASSPTSPREKLFF. V is TRBV6-5 and J is TRBJ1-4; the D is unclear. Germline assignment: CDR1 MNHEY and CDR2 SVGAGI. V was trimmed by 6 bases and J by 8 bases, leaving 16 bases between them. The CDR3 sequence is 14 residues long.

The chain uses TRBV20-1 and TRBJ2-7, with a weak D call TRBD2 (6 bases). The CDR3 extends over 13 amino acids. Germline V gives CDR1 DFQATT, CDR2 SNEGSKA (reference sequence). V shed 7 bases and J shed 2 bases, with 15 bases lying between them. In nucleotides, the CDR3 is TGCAGTGGGGAGAGGGACTCCACCTACGAGCAGTACTTC. Translation gives CSGERDSTYEQYF.

J is TRBJ2-3 and V is TRBV27, with 7 bases that match TRBD2. The CDR3 sequence is 14 residues long. J lost 4 bases, V lost 2 bases, and 3 bases had no gene match. Germline lookup yields CDR1 MNHEY and CDR2 SMNVEV (reference sequence). The DNA for the CDR3 is TGTGCCAGCAGTTTAGCGGGAGCAGCAGATACGCAGTATTTT. Residues: CASSLAGAADTQYF.

This clonotype was detected only a few times. The chain recombines TRBV9 with TRBJ1-1; D unresolved. V was cut by 0 bases and J by 1 base, with 7 bases left in between. The CDR3 has 14 amino acids. Germline lookup yields CDR1 SGDLS and CDR2 YYNGEE. The CDR3 sequence: CASSVGSENTEAFF. The CDR3 DNA sequence: TGTGCCAGCAGCGTAGGCTCAGAGAACACTGAAGCTTTCTTT.

The chain has TRBV5-6 and TRBJ2-1; TRBD2 agrees at 10 bases. J was trimmed by 6 bases and V by 5 bases; bases with no gene match: 8. CDR3 length: 15 residues. Per germline, CDR1 SGHDT and CDR2 YYEEEE. The CDR3 DNA follows: TGTGCCAGCAGAAGACAGCGGGAGGGCCGCAATGAGCAGTTCTTC. Encoded protein: CASRRQREGRNEQFF.

The CDR3 loop is CSAYYRGGAFF. As DNA, the CDR3 is TGCAGTGCTTACTACAGGGGAGGGGCTTTCTTT. V and J are TRBV20-1 and TRBJ1-1; 7 bases are a match to TRBD1. CDR3 size: 11 residues. Germline V gene lookup returns CDR1 DFQATT and CDR2 SNEGSKA (reference sequence). V lost 5 bases and J lost 11; bases outside the gene matches: 8.

The J gene is TRBJ2-7, the V gene TRBV12-3 or TRBV12-4; 9 nucleotides line up with TRBD1. This CDR3 has 15 amino acids. Losses at the gene ends were 4 bases for V and 0 bases for J; bases not matched to a gene: 4. The CDR3 region is CASSSRDRDSYEQYF. The CDR3 DNA reads as TGTGCCAGCAGTTCAAGGGACAGGGACTCCTACGAGCAGTACTTC.

The table lists this clonotype with many counts. This chain connects TRBV7-2 to TRBJ2-1, with a possible D match to TRBD1 (6 bases). The V end lost 5 bases, the J end lost 9 bases, and 20 bases lay between the germline ends. The CDR3 spans 15 residues. Germline values: CDR1 SGHTA, CDR2 FQGNSA. The CDR3 loop reads CASSGTGSGKLEQFF. The CDR3 nucleotides read TGTGCCAGCAGCGGAACAGGGAGCGGCAAACTTGAGCAGTTCTTC.